These 2 T cell receptor beta chains came from one sample sequenced in a study of T cells expressing NK-cell markers. TCRdb reanalyzed the 5' RACE reads and collapses them to one entry per CDR3 protein, without DNA. The sample has 500,000 to 600,000 distinct CDR3 sequences, and its top ten clones hold under 4.5%. Sequenced material: blood T cells: a sorted CD56 or NKG2C T cell subset, CD4+ or CD8+ T cells, or bulk PBMC T cells (not recorded which). The origin of the receptors is a man aged 18 to 29 in good health.

The chain is built from TRBV4-3 and TRBJ2-7; as DNA is missing, the TRBD2 call by TCRdb cannot be tested. The CDR3 loop spans 17 amino acids. The germline V gene encodes CDR1 LGHNA and CDR2 YSLEER. CDR3 sequence: CASSQDRVGRATYEQYF.

The V gene is TRBV12-3 or TRBV12-4, the J gene TRBJ1-5; the TCRdb call, TRBD1, lacks DNA for checking. This CDR3 has 15 amino acids. CDR3 region: CASSLYRGLDQPQHF.